Listed below are T cell receptor beta chains from one sample, sequenced in a study of cytomegalovirus exposure and HLA in healthy donors. Data came from immunoSEQ multiplex PCR; TCRdb stores just in-frame clones and leaves some out. Found here are some 180,000 clones, roughly 9.4% of them singletons; the top ten hold about 1.2%. The sequencing input was PBMCs. These receptors all come from a woman younger than 45 in good health and CMV-seropositive. The CDR3 runs from the conserved cysteine through the conserved F or W. A D gene is named only where the DNA matches it firmly. The listing skips clone size in some rows; elsewhere it reads once, few, many or a size class.

.	TRBV7-9	TRBJ2-7	.	TGTGCCAGCAGCTCGGACACCACCAACTACTGCGAGCAGTACTTC	CASSSDTTNYCEQYF
TRBD1	TRBV7-3	TRBJ1-5	.	TGTGCCAGCAGCTTAACGGCCACAGGGGGTTCGCCCCAGCATTTT	CASSLTATGGSPQHF
.	TRBV27	TRBJ2-1	.	TGTGCCAGCAGGGCGGGACTGACGAGCTCCTACAATGAGCAGTTCTTC	CASRAGLTSSYNEQFF
.	TRBV19	TRBJ2-5	few	TGTGCCAGTAGTATAGATGGGGCTACCCAGACCCAGTACTTC	CASSIDGATQTQYF
.	TRBV27	TRBJ2-7	.	TGTGCCAGCAGTGCCGAGGTCGGCTACTACGAGCAGTACTTC	CASSAEVGYYEQYF
.	TRBV6-5	TRBJ1-5	.	TGTGCCAGCAGGAGAGACGGGTATAGCAATCAGCCCCAGCATTTT	CASRRDGYSNQPQHF
.	TRBV6-4	TRBJ2-7	.	TGTGCCAGCAGTGACTCCGGGGGGCGGATCGGCGAGCAGTACTTC	CASSDSGGRIGEQYF
.	TRBV19	TRBJ2-2	.	TGTGCCAGTTGGAGTTTCGGGGAGCTGTTTTTT	CASWSFGELFF
TRBD2	TRBV28	TRBJ2-3	few	TGTGCCAGCAGGACCGCCGGGACTAGCGGGACCCTCACAGATACGCAGTATTTT	CASRTAGTSGTLTDTQYF
.	TRBV6-5	TRBJ1-4	.	TGTGCCAGCAGTTTCCAGGGTGGCCGGAATGAAAAACTGTTTTTT	CASSFQGGRNEKLFF
.	TRBV6-5	TRBJ1-1	few	TGTGCCAGCAGACGCGGGGACCTGAACACTGAAGCTTTCTTT	CASRRGDLNTEAFF
.	TRBV27	TRBJ1-5	.	TGTGCCAGCAGTTTCGGACAGCCAGCATTGCCCCAGCATTTT	CASSFGQPALPQHF
TRBD1	TRBV11-2	TRBJ1-2	.	TGTGCCAGCACGATCGACAGGGGGAATGGCTACACCTTC	CASTIDRGNGYTF
TRBD1	TRBV12-5	TRBJ2-7	.	TGTGCTAGTGGTTTGGTATTGGAACGAGATGGGCAGGGGGCTCACGAGCAGTACTTC	CASGLVLERDGQGAHEQYF